Below are 14 T cell receptor beta chains sequenced from a single sample in a study of T cells in Graves' hyperthyroidism and ophthalmopathy (dated by TCRdb to the late 2010s). Libraries were constructed by multiplex PCR. These reads were obtained on an Illumina HiSeq 2000. The TCR beta CDR3 regions were amplified from RNA transcripts. For the first round of RT-PCR on the TCR CDR3, the HTBI primer set was used together with the Qiagen OneStep RT-PCR kit. TCRdb itself trimmed the public reads at Q25 with fastp, ran MiXCR and retained productive beta chains. Every entry covers one CDR3 protein and lists the most common genes and DNA from its rows. The sample table contains about 530,000 distinct CDR3 sequences; only one count was recorded for approximately 17% of them. The biggest ten clones account for roughly 18% of the sample. The sample was blood. These receptors came from a woman younger than 35 with Graves' ophthalmopathy.

At least ten counts were recorded for this clonotype. The chain has TRBV28 and TRBJ1-5; D might be TRBD1 (5 bases). With 6 bases removed from V and 7 bases from J, the gap between germline ends came to 16 bases. This CDR3 is built from 14 residues. The germline CDR1 and CDR2 sequences are MDHEN and SYDVKM. CDR3 region: CASRPSRVAQPQHF. The CDR3 coding sequence is TGTGCCAGCAGGCCCAGCAGGGTTGCCCAGCCCCAGCATTTT.

This clonotype appeared a few times. The chain joins TRBV5-6 to TRBJ2-5; D gene unclear. The CDR3 consists of 15 residues. V was shortened by 2 bases and J by 3 bases, with 14 bases between the two germline ends. Germline V gene sequence: CDR1 SGHDT, CDR2 YYEEEE. This CDR3 reads CASSLRDDVKETQYF. The CDR3 coding sequence is TGTGCCAGCAGCTTAAGAGATGACGTCAAAGAGACCCAGTACTTC.

This clonotype appeared a few times. The V call is TRBV12-3 or TRBV12-4, the J call TRBJ1-2; D unresolved. V lost 2 bases, J lost 4 bases, and 14 bases lay in between. The CDR3 consists of 15 residues. Here the CDR3 DNA reads TGTGCCAGCAGTTTATATGAGACAATGGGCTATGGCTACACCTTC. It specifies CASSLYETMGYGYTF.

This clonotype has ten or more counts. The rearrangement links TRBV28 to TRBJ1-5; maybe TRBD1 (6 bases). Germline values: CDR1 MDHEN, CDR2 SYDVKM. Trimming stripped 6 bases from V and 4 bases from J, with 13 bases between. This CDR3 spans 14 amino acids. CDR3 region: CASSVRGDNQPQHF. CDR3 bases: TGTGCCAGCAGCGTAAGGGGGGATAATCAGCCCCAGCATTTT.

This clonotype was detected once. This could be a read error, since a much larger clone is one nucleotide away. No conserved phenylalanine or tryptophan ends this CDR3, so it is likely a read error. The V and J genes are TRBV6-2 or TRBV6-3 and TRBJ1-2; TRBD1 might be the D (5 bases). Germline CDR1 is MNHEY and CDR2 is SVGEGT. The CDR3 sequence is 13 residues long. V was shortened by 6 bases and J by 3 bases, with 11 bases between the two germline ends. This CDR3 reads CASSGGEDYGYTL. The CDR3 DNA is TGTGCCAGCAGCGGGGGAGAAGACTATGGCTACACCCTC.

This clonotype was seen repeatedly, ten times or more. The V gene is TRBV13, the J gene TRBJ1-1; 9 nucleotides align to TRBD1. This CDR3 has 14 residues. Germline-derived CDR1 and CDR2 are PRHDT and FYEKMQ (reference sequence). V lost 3 bases, J lost 7 bases, and 6 bases stayed unmatched. The CDR3 nucleotides are TGTGCCAGCAGCTTGGGGACAGGGAGGGGTGAAGCTTTCTTT. It is translated as CASSLGTGRGEAFF.

The rearrangement links TRBV19 to TRBJ2-1; D not certain. The germline V gene encodes CDR1 LNHDA and CDR2 SQIVND (reference sequence). V shed 3 bases and J shed 6 bases, with 6 bases lying between them. The CDR3 sequence is 12 residues long. CDR3 protein: CASSMVGNEQFF. In DNA form, the CDR3 reads TGTGCCAGTAGTATGGTCGGCAATGAGCAGTTCTTC.

There are a few counts of this clonotype. V usage is TRBV7-9 and J usage is TRBJ2-2; D is perhaps TRBD2 (5 bases). Germline V gene lookup returns CDR1 SEHNR and CDR2 FQNEAQ (reference sequence). Trimming removed 3 bases at V and 7 bases at J, with 9 bases between. CDR3 size: 13 residues. The CDR3 region has the DNA TGTGCCAGCAGCTTTGCGGGCGACGGGGAGCTGTTTTTT. Protein sequence: CASSFAGDGELFF.

This clonotype showed up many times. V usage is TRBV7-2 and J usage is TRBJ2-1; 10 bases line up with TRBD2. This CDR3 comprises 19 residues. Germline assignment: CDR1 SGHTA and CDR2 FQGNSA. V lost 0 bases to trimming and J lost 3 bases; unmatched junction nucleotides: 11. The CDR3 region is CASSLAGMASGSIYNEQFF. The CDR3 DNA sequence: TGTGCCAGCAGCTTAGCCGGTATGGCTAGCGGGAGTATCTACAATGAGCAGTTCTTC.

The rearrangement uses TRBV6-1 and TRBJ2-5, with D uncertain. CDR3 size: 15 residues. The ends were cut back, 3 bases at V and 1 base at J, with 12 bases in the middle. The germline gives CDR1 MNHNS, CDR2 SASEGT. The CDR3 region is CASSDPTGLQETQYF. For the CDR3, the DNA is TGTGCCAGCAGTGACCCCACGGGCCTCCAAGAGACCCAGTACTTC.

This clonotype was counted at least ten times. This chain connects TRBV11-1 to TRBJ1-2, with D perhaps TRBD1 (5 bases). Trimming took off 1 base at V and 3 bases at J, with 9 bases between the two ends. The CDR3 loop spans 14 amino acids. Per germline, CDR1 SGHAT and CDR2 FQDESV (reference sequence). Here the CDR3 reads CASSLDEGHYGYTF. CDR3 sequence (DNA): TGTGCCAGCAGCTTAGACGAGGGACACTATGGCTACACCTTC.

The DNA for the CDR3 is TGTGCCAGCAGCCCCGACGGGACAGGGAATCAGCCCCAGCATTTT. Translated, it gives CASSPDGTGNQPQHF. The V and J genes are TRBV9 and TRBJ1-5; 9 positions match TRBD1. From germline, CDR1 is SGDLS and CDR2 YYNGEE. This CDR3 has 15 amino acids. V lost 4 bases and J lost 4; bases outside the gene matches: 6.

Many counts were recorded for this clonotype. This sequence joins TRBV12-3 or TRBV12-4 and TRBJ1-1; D gene unclear. With 5 bases removed from V and 2 bases from J, the gap between germline ends came to 12 bases. This CDR3 has 14 amino acids. This CDR3 reads CASSPRRINTEAFF. The CDR3 coding sequence is TGTGCCAGCAGTCCTCGACGGATAAACACTGAAGCTTTCTTT.

This clonotype was counted ten times or more. DNA of the CDR3: TGCAGTGCTAGAGACCCGGCGACTAGCCCTAGTGGGGCCGGGGAGCTGTTTTTT. Translation gives CSARDPATSPSGAGELFF. This sequence joins TRBV20-1 and TRBJ2-2; 7 bases fit TRBD2. CDR3 length: 18 residues. V shed 0 bases, J shed 6 bases, and the junction held 16 bases outside the gene matches. The V gene's germline CDR1 is DFQATT and CDR2 SNEGSKA (reference sequence).